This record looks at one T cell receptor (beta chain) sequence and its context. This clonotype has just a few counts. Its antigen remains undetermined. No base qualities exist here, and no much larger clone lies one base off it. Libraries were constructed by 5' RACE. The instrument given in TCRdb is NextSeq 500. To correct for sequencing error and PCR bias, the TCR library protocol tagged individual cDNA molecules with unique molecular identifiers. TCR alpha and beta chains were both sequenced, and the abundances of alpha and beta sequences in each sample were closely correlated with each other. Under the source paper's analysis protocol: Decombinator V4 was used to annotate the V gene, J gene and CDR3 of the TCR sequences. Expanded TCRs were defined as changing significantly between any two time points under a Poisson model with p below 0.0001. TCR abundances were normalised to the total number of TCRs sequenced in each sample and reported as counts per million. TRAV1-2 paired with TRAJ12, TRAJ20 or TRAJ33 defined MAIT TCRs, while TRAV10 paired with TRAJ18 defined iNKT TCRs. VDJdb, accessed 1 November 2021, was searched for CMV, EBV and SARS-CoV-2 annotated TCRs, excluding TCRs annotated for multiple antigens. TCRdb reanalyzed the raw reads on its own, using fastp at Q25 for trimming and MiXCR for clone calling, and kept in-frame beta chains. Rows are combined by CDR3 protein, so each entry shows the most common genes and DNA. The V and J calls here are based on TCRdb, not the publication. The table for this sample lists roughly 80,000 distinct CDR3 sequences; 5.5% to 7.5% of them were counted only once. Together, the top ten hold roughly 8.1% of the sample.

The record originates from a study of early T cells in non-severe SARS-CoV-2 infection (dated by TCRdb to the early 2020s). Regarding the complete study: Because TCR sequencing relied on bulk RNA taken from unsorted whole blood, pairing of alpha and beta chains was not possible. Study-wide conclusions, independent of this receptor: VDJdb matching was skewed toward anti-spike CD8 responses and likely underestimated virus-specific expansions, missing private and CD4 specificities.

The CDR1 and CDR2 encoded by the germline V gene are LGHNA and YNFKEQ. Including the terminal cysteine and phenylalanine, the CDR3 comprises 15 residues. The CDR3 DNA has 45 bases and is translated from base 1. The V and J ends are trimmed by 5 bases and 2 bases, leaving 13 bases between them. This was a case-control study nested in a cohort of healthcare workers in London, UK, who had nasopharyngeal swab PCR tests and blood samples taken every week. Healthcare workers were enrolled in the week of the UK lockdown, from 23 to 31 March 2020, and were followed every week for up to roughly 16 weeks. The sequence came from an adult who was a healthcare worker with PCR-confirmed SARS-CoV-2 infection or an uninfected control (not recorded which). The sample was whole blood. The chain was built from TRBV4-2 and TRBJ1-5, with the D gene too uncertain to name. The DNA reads TGTGCCAGCAGCTACAGTCAGGACGGCAATCAGCCCCAGCATTTT. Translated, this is CASSYSQDGNQPQHF.